What follows are 21 T cell receptor beta chains derived from one specimen sequenced in a study of cytomegalovirus exposure and HLA in healthy donors. PCR involved 60 Vbeta and 13 Jbeta primers. The method was immunoSEQ multiplex PCR; TCRdb's version includes in-frame clones alone and lacks a portion of them. The sample gives 100,000 to 120,000 clones, 65% to 80% of which show up once; around 3.2% is in the top ten. Sequencing was done on a sample of PBMCs. These receptors were obtained from a woman aged 60 to 75 in good health and CMV-seropositive.

This clone was observed a single time. Other DNA variants within this sample encode the same CDR3. V usage is TRBV11-2 and J usage is TRBJ1-5; 7 positions match TRBD1. V shed 1 base, J shed 4 bases, and the junction held 4 bases outside the gene matches. Germline lookup yields CDR1 SGHAT and CDR2 FQNNGV. The CDR3 loop spans 15 amino acids. The CDR3 protein is CASSLGTGSNQPQHF. The DNA for the CDR3 is TGTGCCAGCAGCTTAGGGACAGGTTCTAATCAGCCCCAGCATTTT.

The CDR3 loop reads CASSSSGARPYEQYF. CDR3 DNA: TGTGCCAGCAGTTCGTCAGGGGCGCGGCCCTACGAGCAGTACTTC. The J gene is TRBJ2-7, the V gene TRBV27; perhaps TRBD1 as D (6 bases). CDR1 is MNHEY and CDR2 is SMNVEV in the germline V gene (reference sequence). This CDR3 contains 15 residues. Trimming stripped 4 bases from V and 2 bases from J, with 15 bases between.

The CDR3 region has the DNA TGTGCCAGCAGCGACCGCAGGGGAGGGGACACTGAAGCTTTCTTT. Its protein product is CASSDRRGGDTEAFF. This chain joins TRBV9 and TRBJ1-1; D might be TRBD1 (6 bases). CDR3 length equals 15 residues. Germline CDR1 SGDLS, CDR2 YYNGEE. Trimming took 3 bases from V and 3 from J, leaving 15 bases between them. Drawing the rest from reference TRBV9 and TRBJ1-1, the complete variable domain is DSGVTQTPKHLITATGQRVTLRCSPRSGDLSVYWYQQSLDQGLQFLIQYYNGEERAKGNILERFSAQQFPDLHSELNLSSLELGDSALYFCASSDRRGGDTEAFFGQGTRLTVV.

A single count supports this clone. The chain has TRBV9 and TRBJ2-4, with TRBD2 matching 13 bases. The CDR3 is made up of 19 amino acids. Looked up from germline, CDR1 is SGDLS and CDR2 is YYNGEE. V was pared by 4 bases and J by 2 bases, with 12 bases of the junction left unmatched. CDR3 in amino acids: CASSSRLAGGFSSKNIQYF. CDR3 DNA sequence: TGTGCCAGCAGCTCGCGACTAGCGGGAGGATTTTCTTCCAAAAACATTCAGTACTTC.

This clone was seen a single time. J is TRBJ2-1 and V is TRBV5-4; 13 nucleotides align to TRBD2. In germline, CDR1 is SGHNT, CDR2 YYREEE (reference sequence). The CDR3 spans 17 residues. V shed 6 bases, J shed 6 bases, and the junction held 12 bases outside the gene matches. The CDR3 nucleotides are TGTGCCAGCACGATCTCCAAACTAGCGGGAGGGAGCAATGAGCAGTTCTTC. It encodes CASTISKLAGGSNEQFF. Together with reference TRBV5-4 and TRBJ2-1, the CDR3 gives the full variable domain: ETGVTQSPTHLIKTRGQQVTLRCSSQSGHNTVSWYQQALGQGPQFIFQYYREEENGRGNFPPRFSGLQFPNYSSELNVNALELDDSALYLCASTISKLAGGSNEQFFGPGTRLTVL.

This clone came up a few times. V is TRBV12-5 and J is TRBJ1-5; no reliable D call. The germline V gene encodes CDR1 LGHNT and CDR2 FRNRAP. CDR3 size: 16 residues. The V and J ends lost 3 bases and 4 bases respectively, with 16 bases between them. CDR3 nucleotides: TGTGCTAGTGGTTTTTACCGAGCGTTCTCTAATCAGCCCCAGCATTTT. Its translation: CASGFYRAFSNQPQHF.

The chain couples TRBV5-4 to TRBJ1-1; D is undetermined. V lost 0 bases to trimming and J lost 4 bases, with 16 bases between them. This CDR3 region has 16 residues. The germline V gene has CDR1 SGHNT and CDR2 YYREEE (reference sequence). In DNA, the CDR3 is TGTGCCAGCAGCTTGGATTACGGGTACGGTAGCACTGAAGCTTTCTTT. Its translation is CASSLDYGYGSTEAFF.

V gene TRBV28 combines with J gene TRBJ1-2, with a weak D call TRBD1 (6 bases). CDR1 is MDHEN and CDR2 is SYDVKM in the germline V gene. V shed 2 bases and J shed 7 bases, with 11 bases lying between them. The CDR3 consists of 13 residues. The CDR3 sequence is CASSLMGAGGYTF. DNA of the CDR3: TGTGCCAGCAGTTTAATGGGGGCTGGTGGCTACACCTTC.

CDR3 amino acids: CASSPERKQPQHF. The DNA of the CDR3 is TGTGCCAGCAGCCCCGAGAGAAAACAGCCCCAGCATTTT. The J gene is TRBJ1-5, the V gene TRBV9; D call uncertain. The CDR3 has 13 residues. Trimming shortened V by 4 bases and J by 7 bases, and 12 bases separated the two germline ends. The germline V gene has CDR1 SGDLS and CDR2 YYNGEE. Full variable domain (remainder filled in from reference TRBV9 and TRBJ1-5): DSGVTQTPKHLITATGQRVTLRCSPRSGDLSVYWYQQSLDQGLQFLIQYYNGEERAKGNILERFSAQQFPDLHSELNLSSLELGDSALYFCASSPERKQPQHFGDGTRLSIL.

The chain couples TRBV7-3 to TRBJ2-5, with 11 nucleotides matching TRBD2. Germline values: CDR1 SGHTA, CDR2 FQGTGA. CDR3 length: 16 residues. Germline trimming cut 1 base from V and 5 bases from J; bases unmatched to any gene: 6. The DNA of the CDR3 is TGTGCCAGCAGCTTAAGTCTAGCGGGAGGCGGGGAGACCCAGTACTTC. This sequence encodes CASSLSLAGGGETQYF.

V usage is TRBV19 and J usage is TRBJ1-1; D uncertain. CDR3 length: 12 amino acids. Germline lookup yields CDR1 LNHDA and CDR2 SQIVND (reference sequence). Trimming pared 6 bases from V and 5 bases from J, leaving 10 bases between. CDR3: CASRTVGTEAFF. The CDR3 DNA reads TGTGCCAGTAGAACAGTCGGAACTGAAGCTTTCTTT.

CDR3 residues: CASSMVQSRRSYGYTF. DNA for the CDR3: TGTGCCAGTAGTATGGTGCAGTCACGGCGGAGCTATGGCTACACCTTC. This sequence joins TRBV19 and TRBJ1-2; D not resolved. Germline V gene lookup returns CDR1 LNHDA and CDR2 SQIVND (reference sequence). The CDR3 sequence is 16 residues long. V gave up 3 bases and J gave up 4 bases, with 18 bases separating them.

The gene calls are TRBV2 and TRBJ2-7, with 7 bases lining up with TRBD1. This CDR3 is built from 18 residues. J lost 5 bases, V lost 1 base, and 17 bases had no gene match. Germline loops: CDR1 SNHLY, CDR2 FYNNEI. CDR3 sequence reads: CASSEVPGTDRFTHEQYF. The CDR3 coding sequence is TGTGCCAGCAGTGAAGTTCCCGGGACAGACCGTTTCACCCACGAGCAGTACTTC.

This sequence joins TRBV6-6 and TRBJ1-5; TRBD1 is a possible D gene (6 bases). From germline, CDR1 is MNHNY and CDR2 SVGAGI (reference sequence). This CDR3 is 15 amino acids long. V was shortened by 7 bases and J by 0 bases, with 13 bases between the two germline ends. The CDR3 bases are TGTGCCAGCATAATCGACAGGAATAGCAATCAGCCCCAGCATTTT. This encodes CASIIDRNSNQPQHF.

This clone showed up just a few times. This chain connects TRBV28 to TRBJ2-7; tentative D call: TRBD2 (6 bases). Trimming pared 4 bases from V and 3 bases from J, leaving 19 bases between. The CDR3 loop spans 16 amino acids. CDR1 is MDHEN, CDR2 SYDVKM, per germline. As DNA, the CDR3 is TGTGCCAGCAGTTATCTCGGGAGAGAGGTTTTCTACGAGCAGTACTTC. Translated, it gives CASSYLGREVFYEQYF.

The rearrangement links TRBV9 to TRBJ2-3; 12 positions agree with TRBD2. The CDR3 consists of 18 residues. The germline CDR1 and CDR2 sequences are SGDLS and YYNGEE. V gave up 0 bases and J gave up 1 base; unmatched junction bases: 6. CDR3 amino acids: CASSVGLAGGLGTDTQYF. The CDR3 region has the DNA TGTGCCAGCAGCGTAGGGCTAGCGGGAGGGTTGGGCACAGATACGCAGTATTTT.

This clone was detected only a few times. This chain connects TRBV7-9 to TRBJ1-2, with no clear D. Between the trimmed V and J ends, which lost 1 base and 7 bases, there was a span of 16 bases. There are 15 residues in the CDR3. Germline CDR1 SEHNR, CDR2 FQNEAQ (reference sequence). CDR3 in DNA: TGTGCCAGCAGCTTAGATTTTCGGGGATTCGCTGGCTACACCTTC. Translated: CASSLDFRGFAGYTF.

The gene calls are TRBV9 and TRBJ1-1; TRBD1 matches at 8 bases. The germline V gene has CDR1 SGDLS and CDR2 YYNGEE. V shed 4 bases and J 1 base; nucleotides not matched to a gene: 6. The CDR3 consists of 15 residues. The CDR3 spells CASSPQGASNTEAFF. The CDR3 nucleotides are TGTGCCAGCAGCCCGCAGGGGGCTTCGAACACTGAAGCTTTCTTT.

In its sample, this clone was seen once. V is TRBV10-3 and J is TRBJ1-2, with D perhaps matching TRBD1 (6 bases). V lost 3 bases to trimming and J lost 2 bases, with 10 bases between them. The CDR3 is 14 amino acids. CDR1 is ENHRY and CDR2 is SYGVKD in the germline V gene. The CDR3 region has the DNA TGTGCCATCAGTGACGGACAGCGAAACTATGGCTACACCTTC. Residues: CAISDGQRNYGYTF.

The V call is TRBV6-6, the J call TRBJ1-3; D is undetermined. V was cut by 8 bases and J by 3 bases, with 5 bases left in between. This CDR3 has 11 residues. Germline V gives CDR1 MNHNY, CDR2 SVGAGI (reference sequence). CDR3 amino acids: CASLIGNTIYF. In DNA, the CDR3 is TGTGCCAGCTTAATTGGAAACACCATATATTTT.

The chain links TRBV7-9 to TRBJ1-6, with D perhaps TRBD1 (5 bases). CDR3 size: 13 residues. Deletions cut 5 bases from V and 8 bases from J, with 10 bases between. Germline CDR1 is SEHNR and CDR2 is FQNEAQ (reference sequence). The CDR3 bases are TGTGCCAGCAGCCCAGGGTTGGATTCACCCCTCCACTTT. It codes for CASSPGLDSPLHF. The variable domain in full, with the rest retrieved from reference TRBV7-9 and TRBJ1-6, is DTGVSQNPRHKITKRGQNVTFRCDPISEHNRLYWYRQTLGQGPEFLTYFQNEAQLEKSRLLSDRFSAERPKGSFSTLEIQRTEQGDSAMYLCASSPGLDSPLHFGNGTRLTVT.